This entry lists 31 T cell receptor beta chains sequenced from one sample in a study of Ad26.COV2.S vaccination and SARS-CoV-2 variants. Sequencing was performed with immunoSEQ multiplex PCR; in TCRdb, only in-frame clones are kept and a portion is missing. The sample lists 300,000 to 400,000 clones, around 90% occurring once. This sample comprised peripheral blood, obtained after recovery from COVID-19. The receptors shown here come from a human donor who had recovered from COVID-19.

This clone was observed once. The DNA of the CDR3 is TGTGCCAGCAGCTTGCAAGGGCCCGGTGGGACCCAGCATTTT. It encodes CASSLQGPGGTQHF. V and J are TRBV5-6 and TRBJ1-5; no reliable D call. Germline V gives CDR1 SGHDT, CDR2 YYEEEE. CDR3 size: 14 residues. V was trimmed by 1 base and J by 11 bases, leaving 16 bases between them.

The chain carries TRBV5-1 and TRBJ1-2; D ambiguous. Trimming stripped 4 bases from V and 11 bases from J, with 21 bases between. This CDR3 region has 14 residues. Germline V lookup: CDR1 SGHRS, CDR2 YFSETQ. DNA of the CDR3: TGCGCCAGCAGCCGGGAAATCATAACAGAGGGATACACCTTC. Translation: CASSREIITEGYTF.

This sequence joins TRBV28 and TRBJ2-5, with 9 bases matching TRBD1. The germline CDR1 and CDR2 sequences are MDHEN and SYDVKM. The CDR3 consists of 16 residues. The V and J ends lost 5 bases and 5 bases, in that order; junction bases with no gene match: 12. CDR3 nucleotide sequence: TGTGCCAGCAGTACCCGAACAGGGGGCCGGGCCGAGACCCAGTACTTC. This gives the protein CASSTRTGGRAETQYF.

This clone was found once. This chain uses TRBV7-6 with TRBJ1-6; a possible D gene is TRBD1 (6 bases). There are 16 residues in the CDR3. The V gene's germline CDR1 is SGHVS and CDR2 FNYEAQ. V lost 2 bases and J 8 bases, leaving 16 bases between the germline ends. The CDR3 protein is CASSLRGGRQDSPLHF. The CDR3 coding sequence is TGTGCCAGCAGCTTAAGGGGGGGACGGCAAGATTCACCCCTCCACTTT.

This clone showed up just a few times. V usage is TRBV5-4 and J usage is TRBJ2-2; D possibly uses TRBD1 or TRBD2 (5 bases each). The CDR3 consists of 17 residues. V dropped 0 bases and J dropped 0 bases, with 12 bases sitting between them. CDR1 is SGHNT and CDR2 is YYREEE in the germline V gene (reference sequence). CDR3 region: CASSLDFGTSNTGELFF. CDR3 coding DNA: TGTGCCAGCAGCTTGGATTTCGGGACGTCGAACACCGGGGAGCTGTTTTTT.

The chain couples TRBV4-2 to TRBJ2-2, with D tentatively TRBD1 (6 bases). The CDR3 is made up of 17 amino acids. Germline V gene sequence: CDR1 LGHNA, CDR2 YNFKEQ. V was shortened by 0 bases and J by 4 bases, with 15 bases between the two germline ends. For the CDR3, the DNA is TGTGCCAGCAGCCAAGAAGGGCAGGGGACCCTCACCGGGGAGCTGTTTTTT. Its protein is CASSQEGQGTLTGELFF.

V and J are TRBV13 and TRBJ1-3; D possibly corresponds to TRBD1 (5 bases). Trimming removed 3 bases at V and 2 bases at J, with 17 bases between. Germline V CDR1 and CDR2: PRHDT, FYEKMQ (reference sequence). CDR3 length: 17 residues. Here the CDR3 DNA reads TGTGCCAGCAGCTTCCGAGGGAGGGGCAGAACTGGAAACACCATATATTTT. Protein product: CASSFRGRGRTGNTIYF.

The chain links TRBV15 to TRBJ2-7, with 7 bases that match TRBD1. CDR3 length: 17 residues. The junction had 13 bases not matched to a gene; V was cut back by 2 bases and J by 3 bases. In germline, CDR1 is LNHNV, CDR2 YYDKDF (reference sequence). The CDR3 sequence is CATSRSDRDRRLYEQYF. CDR3 in DNA: TGTGCCACCAGCAGATCCGACCGGGACAGAAGACTCTACGAGCAGTACTTC.

The chain joins TRBV5-1 to TRBJ2-7; no reliable D call. Germline V gives CDR1 SGHRS, CDR2 YFSETQ. CDR3 length equals 13 residues. The ends were cut back, 0 bases at V and 7 bases at J, with 11 bases in the middle. The CDR3, as DNA: TGCGCCAGCAGCTTGGCCACAGTGGGGGAGCAGTACTTC. Encoded protein: CASSLATVGEQYF. The whole variable domain, remainder taken from reference TRBV5-1 and TRBJ2-7, is KAGVTQTPRYLIKTRGQQVTLSCSPISGHRSVSWYQQTPGQGLQFLFEYFSETQRNKGNFPGRFSGRQFSNSRSEMNVSTLELGDSALYLCASSLATVGEQYFGPGTRLTVT.

The CDR3 DNA reads as TGCGCCAGCAGCGAACCGACGGGGCCCCACTCTGGAAACACCATATATTTT. This codes for CASSEPTGPHSGNTIYF. This chain connects TRBV5-1 to TRBJ1-3; TRBD1 might be the D (5 bases). The germline V and J ends were trimmed by 4 bases and 0 bases, with 17 bases remaining between them. This CDR3 is built from 17 residues. CDR1 and CDR2 from the germline V gene are SGHRS and YFSETQ.

A single count supports this clone. The gene calls are TRBV4-2 and TRBJ1-5, with D perhaps matching TRBD1 (6 bases). V shed 0 bases and J shed 1 base, with 13 bases lying between them. The CDR3 covers 17 residues. Germline-derived CDR1 and CDR2 are LGHNA and YNFKEQ. The CDR3 DNA follows: TGTGCCAGCAGCCAAGAACAGGGATTCCCGAGCAATCAGCCCCAGCATTTT. Its protein is CASSQEQGFPSNQPQHF.

The V and J genes are TRBV25-1 and TRBJ1-2; D ambiguous. Trimming took 4 bases from V and 0 from J, leaving 3 bases between them. This CDR3 region has 12 residues. In germline, CDR1 is MGHDK, CDR2 SYGVNS. In DNA form, the CDR3 reads TGTGCCAGCAGTGCAGCTAACTATGGCTACACCTTC. Its protein product is CASSAANYGYTF.

This chain uses TRBV10-1 with TRBJ2-1; D is unresolved. CDR1 WNHNN and CDR2 SYGVQD come from the germline V gene (reference sequence). The length of the CDR3 is 16 residues. V was trimmed by 0 bases and J by 0 bases, leaving 9 bases between them. CDR3 sequence: CASSESRPSSYNEQFF. In DNA form, the CDR3 reads TGCGCCAGCAGTGAGTCTCGGCCCAGCTCCTACAATGAGCAGTTCTTC.

The chain uses TRBV10-3 and TRBJ2-3, with 11 bases aligning to TRBD1. The CDR3 has 14 residues. The ends lost 9 bases at V and 3 bases at J; junction bases unmatched: 5. Germline CDR1 is ENHRY and CDR2 is SYGVKD. In DNA form, the CDR3 reads TGTGCCATTAGGGGACAGGGGGGAACAGATACGCAGTATTTT. Encoded protein: CAIRGQGGTDTQYF.

CDR3 in amino acids: CASSLAGGAGELFF. The CDR3 DNA reads as TGCGCCAGCAGCTTGGCCGGGGGGGCCGGGGAGCTGTTTTTT. The chain recombines TRBV5-1 with TRBJ2-2, with 8 bases fitting TRBD2. Germline V gene lookup returns CDR1 SGHRS and CDR2 YFSETQ. V trimming: 0 bases; J trimming: 6 bases; junction bases outside the gene matches: 1. This CDR3 region has 14 residues.

A word on this clone: The identical CDR3 is also encoded by other nucleotide sequences in the sample. The chain carries TRBV27 and TRBJ1-3; D gene unclear. CDR1 and CDR2 (germline): MNHEY, SMNVEV (reference sequence). The ends were cut back, 6 bases at V and 0 bases at J, with 6 bases in the middle. This CDR3 is 13 amino acids long. CDR3 nucleotide sequence: TGTGCCAGCAGCGGAAACTCTGGAAACACCATATATTTT. Translating it yields CASSGNSGNTIYF.

The V call is TRBV6-5, the J call TRBJ1-1; 8 positions match TRBD1. The CDR3 is 13 amino acids. Trimming took 5 bases from V and 6 from J; bases not matched to a gene: 5. Germline assignment: CDR1 MNHEY and CDR2 SVGAGI. CDR3 DNA: TGTGCCAGCAGTCCCGACAGGGGCGCTGAAGCTTTCTTT. Translated, it gives CASSPDRGAEAFF.

Only one count was recorded for this clone. J is TRBJ1-2 and V is TRBV28, with D hard to call. Trimming removed 10 bases from V and 5 bases from J, with 17 bases in between. The CDR3 length is 13 residues. Germline V gene lookup returns CDR1 MDHEN and CDR2 SYDVKM. DNA of the CDR3: TGTGCCACCTCGTCGACTAATGTGTATGGCTACACCTTC. Its protein product is CATSSTNVYGYTF.

The chain combines TRBV6-5 with TRBJ2-1, with D uncertain. The CDR3 extends over 14 amino acids. Between the trimmed V and J ends, which lost 8 bases and 1 base, there was a span of 12 bases. Germline V gene data show CDR1 as MNHEY and CDR2 as SVGAGI. This CDR3 is CASGRLGSYNEQFF. The CDR3 DNA reads as TGTGCCAGCGGCCGCCTGGGGTCCTACAATGAGCAGTTCTTC.

The chain combines TRBV10-2 with TRBJ2-1, with TRBD2 identical over 10 bases. The germline V gene has CDR1 WSHSY and CDR2 SAAADI. V dropped 4 bases and J dropped 7; count of bases not matched to a gene: 7. The CDR3 sequence is 15 residues long. The CDR3 sequence is CASSVAAGGGNEQFF. The CDR3 nucleotides are TGCGCCAGCAGTGTGGCAGCGGGGGGGGGAAATGAGCAGTTCTTC.

The V and J genes are TRBV28 and TRBJ2-2; D is possibly TRBD1 (6 bases). The germline V gene encodes CDR1 MDHEN and CDR2 SYDVKM. CDR3 length equals 13 residues. V was trimmed by 4 bases and J by 5 bases, leaving 8 bases between them. CDR3 residues: CASSYTGTGELFF. DNA for the CDR3: TGTGCCAGCAGTTATACAGGGACCGGGGAGCTGTTTTTT.

The CDR3: CASRKWTGKGEQFF. The CDR3 region has the DNA TGTGCCAGCAGGAAGTGGACAGGGAAAGGTGAGCAGTTCTTC. The J gene is TRBJ2-1, the V gene TRBV2; 8 nucleotides agree with TRBD1. This CDR3 spans 14 amino acids. J gave up 9 bases and V 6 bases, and 10 bases lay outside the gene matches. Germline loops: CDR1 SNHLY, CDR2 FYNNEI.

The genes are TRBV12-5 and TRBJ1-1; D gene uncertain. The germline V gene encodes CDR1 LGHNT and CDR2 FRNRAP. With 2 bases removed from V and 2 bases from J, the gap between germline ends came to 9 bases. This CDR3 region has 14 residues. CDR3 loop: CASGLRIGNTEAFF. DNA for the CDR3: TGTGCTAGTGGTTTGCGGATAGGAAACACTGAAGCTTTCTTT.

The chain joins TRBV5-1 to TRBJ2-1; 9 nucleotides agree with TRBD2. V lost 1 base, J lost 6 bases, and 11 bases stayed unmatched. Germline-derived CDR1 and CDR2 are SGHRS and YFSETQ. CDR3 length: 17 residues. CDR3 protein: CASSLPGSSGGANEQFF. CDR3 coding DNA: TGCGCCAGCAGCTTGCCCGGGAGTAGCGGGGGAGCCAATGAGCAGTTCTTC.

This sequence joins TRBV7-2 and TRBJ1-2; 9 bases align to TRBD1. CDR1 and CDR2 (germline): SGHTA, FQGNSA. The CDR3 runs to 14 residues. After removal of 5 bases from V and 5 bases from J, the junction contained 6 bases not matched to a gene. The CDR3 spells CASSPRDRVYGYTF. The CDR3 region has the DNA TGTGCCAGCAGCCCGCGGGACAGGGTTTATGGCTACACCTTC. Variable domain in full (rest from reference TRBV7-2 and TRBJ1-2): GAGVSQSPSNKVTEKGKDVELRCDPISGHTALYWYRQSLGQGLEFLIYFQGNSAPDKSGLPSDRFSAERTGGSVSTLTIQRTQQEDSAVYLCASSPRDRVYGYTFGSGTRLTVV.

The rearrangement uses TRBV2 and TRBJ1-3, with D uncertain. Looked up from germline, CDR1 is SNHLY and CDR2 is FYNNEI. The CDR3 has 20 residues. The ends were cut back, 0 bases at V and 1 base at J, with 22 bases in the middle. For the CDR3, the DNA is TGTGCCAGCAGTGAAGCGCTTCTGGCATTGCGGGGTGAATCTGGAAACACCATATATTTT. This gives the protein CASSEALLALRGESGNTIYF.

V gene TRBV29-1 combines with J gene TRBJ1-1, with 7 positions matching TRBD1. The CDR3 runs 15 residues. Trimming at V came to 4 bases and at J to 6 bases, leaving 14 bases not matched to a gene. CDR1 and CDR2 (germline): SQVTM, ANQGSEA. The CDR3 loop reads CSVVDYRGGPSEAFF. CDR3 in DNA: TGCAGCGTTGTCGACTACAGGGGAGGTCCCTCTGAAGCTTTCTTT. The whole variable domain, remainder taken from reference TRBV29-1 and TRBJ1-1, is SAVISQKPSRDICQRGTSLTIQCQVDSQVTMMFWYRQQPGQSLTLIATANQGSEATYESGFVIDKFPISRPNLTFSTLTVSNMSPEDSSIYLCSVVDYRGGPSEAFFGQGTRLTVV.

The chain carries TRBV11-2 and TRBJ1-3; D not resolved. The CDR3 loop spans 16 amino acids. Per germline, CDR1 SGHAT and CDR2 FQNNGV. V dropped 1 base and J dropped 1 base, with 11 bases sitting between them. CDR3 coding DNA: TGTGCCAGCAGCTTAGGTGGCCGGGGATCTGGAAACACCATATATTTT. Protein product: CASSLGGRGSGNTIYF.

This clone was counted only a few times. The CDR3 nucleotides are TGCGCCAGCAGCCAAGGGGGGCTCGAAGGTAACTATGGCTACACCTTC. It translates to CASSQGGLEGNYGYTF. J is TRBJ1-2 and V is TRBV4-1, with D possibly TRBD1 on 6 matching bases. V gave up 1 base and J gave up 1 base, with 13 bases separating them. Per germline, CDR1 MGHRA and CDR2 YSYEKL. The CDR3 has 16 residues.

The table lists this clone with a count of one. This chain connects TRBV5-6 to TRBJ1-3; no definite D call. Trimming removed 0 bases at V and 1 base at J, with 5 bases between. The CDR3 has 14 residues. CDR1 is SGHDT and CDR2 is YYEEEE in the germline V gene. The CDR3, as DNA: TGTGCCAGCAGCTTGGGGCCATCTGGAAACACCATATATTTT. It yields the protein CASSLGPSGNTIYF.

V and J are TRBV10-3 and TRBJ1-3; no reliable D call. The CDR3 is 15 residues long. The V gene lost 3 bases and the J gene lost 0 bases, with 9 bases spanning the gap. The germline V gene encodes CDR1 ENHRY and CDR2 SYGVKD. CDR3 coding DNA: TGTGCCATCAGTGAAGAACAGAGCTCTGGAAACACCATATATTTT. It codes for CAISEEQSSGNTIYF.